The 6 T cell receptor beta chains given below trace back to one sample, sequenced in a study of immune heterogeneity within non-small cell lung tumors (dated by TCRdb to the late 2010s). The sequencer was a HiSeq X Ten. The TCR beta CDR3 region was amplified with a multiplex PCR system whose first round ran for approximately 11 cycles using 32 V-gene forward primers and 13 J-gene reverse primers. TCRdb ran its own pipeline on the public reads, namely fastp trimming at Q25 and MiXCR clone calling, and kept in-frame beta chains. Each CDR3 protein gets just one entry, which takes the most common genes and DNA from the rows behind it. This sample has 10,000 to 13,000 distinct CDR3 sequences in its table, and roughly 29% of those were observed once. Of the sample, about 7.6% falls within the top ten clones. Genomic DNA was extracted from bulk tumor tissue and used as the TCR template, and approximately 600 ng gDNA was amplified per sample. During surgery, multiple biopsies were taken from each primary tumor and placed as far apart as possible within the tumor mass. The study cohort was described as untreated, and patients were newly diagnosed NSCLC cases undergoing curative surgery.

The sequencing input was lung tumor tissue. The receptors here all came from a woman aged 60 to 75 with non-small cell lung cancer.

The chain has TRBV30 and TRBJ2-5; 7 positions agree with TRBD2. Germline values: CDR1 GTSNPN, CDR2 SVGIG (reference sequence). This CDR3 comprises 13 residues. J lost 5 bases, V lost 5 bases, and 8 bases had no gene match. For the CDR3, the DNA is TGTGCCTGGGGGAATTTGGGAGGGGAGACCCAGTACTTC. Amino acid sequence: CAWGNLGGETQYF. The whole variable domain, remainder taken from reference TRBV30 and TRBJ2-5, is SQTIHQWPATLVQPVGSPLSLECTVEGTSNPNLYWYRQAAGRGLQLLFYSVGIGQISSEVPQNLSASRPQDRQFILSSKKLLLSDSGFYLCAWGNLGGETQYFGPGTRLLVL.

Ten or more counts support this clonotype. This chain uses TRBV4-2 with TRBJ1-4, with D hard to call. V lost 4 bases and J lost 3, with 15 bases in between. The CDR3 runs 16 residues. Germline V CDR1 and CDR2: LGHNA, YNFKEQ. Here the CDR3 DNA reads TGTGCCAGCAGCCTATCCAACATGCCCCCTAATGAAAAACTGTTTTTT. Protein sequence: CASSLSNMPPNEKLFF.

This clonotype came up many times. The J gene is TRBJ1-1, the V gene TRBV12-3 or TRBV12-4; 7 positions match TRBD1. This CDR3 has 17 amino acids. The junction had 16 bases not matched to a gene; V was cut back by 4 bases and J by 5 bases. The CDR3 protein is CASSSTGRGGARTEAFF. CDR3 DNA sequence: TGTGCCAGCAGTTCCACTGGGAGAGGGGGCGCGCGGACTGAAGCTTTCTTT.

On this clonotype: The conserved final phenylalanine or tryptophan is absent from the CDR3, which likely points to a read error. The limits of the CDR3 on the DNA are not certain, so only TCRdb's listed CDR3 is given. The chain couples TRBV20-1 to TRBJ2-3; the table's D gene call, TRBD2, was not cross checked with the DNA. The germline CDR1 and CDR2 sequences are DFQATT and SNEGSKA (reference sequence). The CDR3 spans 13 residues, counting both ends. The CDR3: CSATHIYEQYFGP.

This clonotype has a single count. The chain couples TRBV30 to TRBJ2-7; 12 bases are a match to TRBD2. Losses at the gene ends were 1 base for V and 3 bases for J; bases not matched to a gene: 7. The CDR3 length is 16 residues. The germline V gene has CDR1 GTSNPN and CDR2 SVGIG (reference sequence). DNA for the CDR3: TGTGCCTGGAGTGACCCCCTGACTAGCGGGAGCTACGAGCAGTACTTC. As protein: CAWSDPLTSGSYEQYF.

Sample share makes this clonotype medium-sized. The chain joins TRBV9 to TRBJ1-2; D ambiguous. Trimming stripped 4 bases from V and 8 bases from J, with 12 bases between. CDR1 and CDR2 from the germline V gene are SGDLS and YYNGEE. The CDR3 is made up of 12 amino acids. The CDR3 DNA sequence: TGTGCCAGCAGCTCTGGAGCGGGGGGCTACACCTTC. Translating gives CASSSGAGGYTF. Looking up the rest from reference TRBV9 and TRBJ1-2 gives the full variable domain: DSGVTQTPKHLITATGQRVTLRCSPRSGDLSVYWYQQSLDQGLQFLIQYYNGEERAKGNILERFSAQQFPDLHSELNLSSLELGDSALYFCASSSGAGGYTFGSGTRLTVV.